This record concerns one T cell receptor beta chain sequence. The antigen is unknown. This entry comes from a study of T cells after posttransplantation cyclophosphamide. Assay used: immunoSEQ multiplex PCR; TCRdb lists only in-frame clones, some missing. The table lists some 4,000 clones, 65% to 75% of them singletons. Points from the study as a whole: Donor-recipient repertoire similarity was low at 1-2 months, rising over year one.

The V end lost 1 base, the J end lost 4 bases, and 6 bases lay between the germline ends. CDR3 length equals 12 residues. Germline-derived CDR1 and CDR2 are SGDLS and YYNGEE. The receptor's source is a man aged 45-65 years. The sequenced sample consisted of memory CD8+ T cells sorted from blood. The rearrangement joins TRBV9 to TRBJ2-7, with D unclear. The CDR3 loop reads CASSVTGYEQYF. Here the CDR3 DNA reads TGTGCCAGCAGCGTAACCGGGTACGAGCAGTACTTC.